What follows describes a single T cell receptor (beta chain). The target antigen is unknown. The source of the sample is a study of shared clonotypes between healthy human individuals. Findings and limits, study-wide: Specimens sampled were limited to blood, with tissue repertoires likely differing.

Deep-level assay runs were performed. The repertoire was sequenced with immunoSEQ multiplex PCR; TCRdb's copy has only in-frame clones and lacks some. The top ten hold over 0.12% of the sample, which has roughly 2.5 million clones, just over 90% seen once. There are 16 residues in the CDR3. Germline V gives CDR1 SGHDT, CDR2 YYEEEE. V lost 3 bases and J lost 2; bases outside the gene matches: 7. The chain uses TRBV5-6 and TRBJ1-1, with 10 bases that match TRBD1. This receptor was identified in a man younger than 35 in good health. The specimen was naive CD4+ T cells sorted from blood. Described subset: CD45RA+ positively selected. The CDR3 DNA is TGTGCCAGCAGCTGGGGACAGGGGATCGCCAACACTGAAGCTTTCTTT. It specifies CASSWGQGIANTEAFF.